Below, 12 T cell receptor beta chains from the same sample are listed, as sequenced in a study of blood T cells in healthy people across ages. With a J-beta primer mix and a sample-barcoded 5' primer, a second PCR ran about 6 to 11 cycles. TCRdb redid the calling of the 5' RACE reads with MiXCR, one entry per CDR3 protein. The sample yields 650,000 to 1,000,000 distinct CDR3 sequences, under 40% seen once. Sequencing was performed on blood. Receptor source: a man aged 18 to 30 in good health.

This clonotype turned up a few times. A much larger clone differs by one base, so this may be a read error. V gene TRBV4-3 combines with J gene TRBJ2-5; no clear D gene. The CDR3 is made up of 18 amino acids. Germline assignment: CDR1 LGHNA and CDR2 YSLEER. Trimming took 0 bases from V and 1 from J, leaving 18 bases between them. The CDR3 sequence: CASSQEYFAVHSQETQYF. CDR3 bases: TGCGCCAGCAGCCAAGAATACTTTGCGGTTCATTCCCAAGAGACCCAGTACTTC.

The V gene is TRBV6-2 or TRBV6-3, the J gene TRBJ2-2, with D possibly being TRBD2 (6 bases). Trimming took 5 bases from V and 1 from J, leaving 14 bases between them. This CDR3 contains 16 residues. Germline CDR1 and CDR2: MNHEY and SVGEGT. The CDR3 is CASSPGPAGNTGELFF. Written as DNA, the CDR3 is TGTGCCAGCAGTCCAGGCCCAGCGGGGAACACCGGGGAGCTGTTTTTT.

The chain links TRBV19 to TRBJ1-2, with D maybe TRBD1 (6 bases). The CDR3 spans 13 residues. Germline lookup yields CDR1 LNHDA and CDR2 SQIVND (reference sequence). The V gene lost 7 bases and the J gene lost 4 bases, with 13 bases spanning the gap. CDR3: CASTPQGSYGYTF. The CDR3 DNA reads TGTGCCAGTACCCCCCAGGGGAGCTATGGCTACACCTTC.

The rearrangement links TRBV28 to TRBJ2-1, with TRBD1 matching over 9 bases. The J segment lost 5 bases and the V segment lost 5 bases, leaving 7 bases of the junction unmatched. The germline V gene has CDR1 MDHEN and CDR2 SYDVKM. The CDR3 totals 15 residues. CDR3 sequence (DNA): TGTGCCAGCAGTCCAAACAGGGGGCCCAACAATGAGCAGTTCTTC. Protein sequence: CASSPNRGPNNEQFF.

The chain joins TRBV12-3 or TRBV12-4 to TRBJ2-3, with D perhaps given as TRBD1 or TRBD2 (5 bases each). With 7 bases removed from V and 1 base from J, the gap between germline ends came to 15 bases. This CDR3 is 15 amino acids long. The CDR3 loop reads CASNEGVGGTDTQYF. CDR3 in DNA: TGTGCCAGCAATGAAGGAGTGGGGGGCACAGATACGCAGTATTTT.

This clonotype was seen a few times. The rearrangement uses TRBV4-1 and TRBJ1-2; a possible D gene is TRBD1 (5 bases). The germline V gene has CDR1 MGHRA and CDR2 YSYEKL. Trimming took 1 base from V and 7 from J, leaving 10 bases between them. The CDR3 totals 13 residues. The CDR3 sequence is CASSQGQGGGYTF. The CDR3 region has the DNA TGCGCCAGCAGCCAAGGGCAGGGTGGTGGCTACACCTTC.

Concerning this clonotype itself: A read error is possible here, since a much larger clone lies one base away. The V and J genes are TRBV5-1 and TRBJ2-3, with 9 bases lining up with TRBD2. There are 15 residues in the CDR3. V shed 4 bases, J shed 4 bases, and the junction held 7 bases outside the gene matches. Germline V lookup: CDR1 SGHRS, CDR2 YFSETQ. The CDR3 here is CASSLGLAIPDTQYF. In DNA form, the CDR3 reads TGCGCCAGCAGCCTAGGACTAGCGATACCAGATACGCAGTATTTT.

The rearrangement links TRBV12-3 or TRBV12-4 to TRBJ2-3; D possibly matches TRBD1 or TRBD2 (5 bases each). CDR3 length equals 16 residues. Deletions cut 5 bases from V and 5 bases from J, with 20 bases between. CDR3 in DNA: TGTGCCAGCAGTCATTTAGCCGTCCGGGACGGAGATACGCAGTATTTT. Protein product: CASSHLAVRDGDTQYF.

This chain links TRBV18 with TRBJ2-3; TRBD1 matches at 11 bases. J gave up 7 bases and V 5 bases, and 5 bases lay outside the gene matches. Germline V gene sequence: CDR1 KGHSH, CDR2 LQKENI. There are 14 residues in the CDR3. This chain's CDR3 is CASSVGTGGNTQYF. CDR3 bases: TGTGCCAGCTCAGTCGGGACAGGGGGAAATACGCAGTATTTT.

The chain combines TRBV5-1 with TRBJ1-1; D unclear. Germline V CDR1 and CDR2: SGHRS, YFSETQ. The CDR3 has 14 amino acids. Trimming removed 7 bases at V and 2 bases at J, with 15 bases between. In nucleotides, the CDR3 is TGCGCCAGCTTCCCGGGTCTCTTCAACACTGAAGCTTTCTTT. Amino acid sequence: CASFPGLFNTEAFF. The full variable domain, rest sourced from reference TRBV5-1 and TRBJ1-1, is KAGVTQTPRYLIKTRGQQVTLSCSPISGHRSVSWYQQTPGQGLQFLFEYFSETQRNKGNFPGRFSGRQFSNSRSEMNVSTLELGDSALYLCASFPGLFNTEAFFGQGTRLTVV.

This clonotype has only a few counts. The chain has TRBV7-8 and TRBJ2-3, with 9 bases matching TRBD2. The CDR3 has 17 residues. Germline CDR1 SGHVS, CDR2 FQNEAQ. V trimming: 5 bases; J trimming: 2 bases; junction bases outside the gene matches: 11. CDR3 loop: CASSHPRAGGLTDTQYF. The CDR3 nucleotides are TGTGCCAGCAGCCACCCCCGAGCGGGGGGACTCACAGATACGCAGTATTTT.

This clonotype turned up a few times. The chain uses TRBV5-1 and TRBJ1-4, with TRBD1 identical over 9 bases. CDR1 and CDR2 (germline): SGHRS, YFSETQ. With V trimmed by 4 bases and J by 7 bases, 8 bases remained unmatched. The CDR3 totals 15 residues. The CDR3 region has the DNA TGCGCCAGCAGCCCCGAGGGACAGGGTTTTGAAAAACTGTTTTTT. Its protein product is CASSPEGQGFEKLFF.